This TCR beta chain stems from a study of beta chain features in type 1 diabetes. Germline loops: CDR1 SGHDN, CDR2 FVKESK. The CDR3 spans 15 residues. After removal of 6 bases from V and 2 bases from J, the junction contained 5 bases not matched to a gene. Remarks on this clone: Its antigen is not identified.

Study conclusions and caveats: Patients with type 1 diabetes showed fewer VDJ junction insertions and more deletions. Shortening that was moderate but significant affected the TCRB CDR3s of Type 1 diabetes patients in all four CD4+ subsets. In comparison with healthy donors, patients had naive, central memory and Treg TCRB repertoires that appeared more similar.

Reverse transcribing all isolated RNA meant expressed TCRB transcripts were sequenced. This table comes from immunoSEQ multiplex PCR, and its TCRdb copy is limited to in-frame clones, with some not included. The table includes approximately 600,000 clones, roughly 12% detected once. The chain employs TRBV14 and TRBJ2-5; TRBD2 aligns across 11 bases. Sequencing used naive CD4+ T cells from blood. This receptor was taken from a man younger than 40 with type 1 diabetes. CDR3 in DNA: TGTGCCAGCAGGGGGACTAGCGGCCTACAAGAGACCCAGTACTTC. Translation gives CASRGTSGLQETQYF. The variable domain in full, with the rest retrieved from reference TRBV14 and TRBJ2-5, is EAGVTQFPSHSVIEKGQTVTLRCDPISGHDNLYWYRRVMGKEIKFLLHFVKESKQDESGMPNNRFLAERTGGTYSTLKVQPAELEDSGVYFCASRGTSGLQETQYFGPGTRLLVL.